Listed below are T cell receptor beta chains from one sample, sequenced in a study of T cell clones after liver transplantation. TCRdb's table, derived via immunoSEQ multiplex PCR, lists solely in-frame clones and lacks some. This table has under 60,000 clones, 60% to 80% appearing once. The starting material was CD4+ T cells from blood, obtained at the 22-month timepoint. These TCRs come from a human patient who received a liver transplant. Some T cells may trace back to the graft donor. The CDR3 runs from the conserved cysteine through the conserved F or W. A D gene is named only where the DNA matches it firmly. Where a row states a size, it is once, few, many or the class of an expanded clone; other rows omit it.

j_call,clone_size,d_call,v_call,cdr3_nt,cdr3_aa
TRBJ1-5,-,-,TRBV28,TGTGCCAGCAGTATGGACGGCAATCAGCCCCAGCATTTT,CASSMDGNQPQHF
TRBJ2-1,-,TRBD2,TRBV30,TGTGCCTGGAGTGTGGGACTAGCGGGCGGAGGGGATGAGCAGTTCTTC,CAWSVGLAGGGDEQFF
TRBJ2-7,-,-,TRBV7-2,TGTGCCAGCAGCTTAGCGCCTGCCGCGATATACGAGCAGTACTTC,CASSLAPAAIYEQYF
TRBJ2-7,-,TRBD1,TRBV18,TGTGCCAGCTCACCACCGGGGACAGGGGGCTACGAGCAGTACTTC,CASSPPGTGGYEQYF
TRBJ1-1,-,TRBD1,TRBV18,TGTGCCAGCTCACCGGGACAGCCGAACACTGAAGCTTTCTTT,CASSPGQPNTEAFF
TRBJ2-1,-,TRBD1,TRBV2,TGTGCCAGCAGTTCCCGAGTAACCGGACAGGGGAGAAATGAGCAGTTCTTC,CASSSRVTGQGRNEQFF
TRBJ1-5,few,-,TRBV6-5,TGTGCCAGCAGTCAAGGGACACTCAATCAGCCCCAGCATTTT,CASSQGTLNQPQHF
TRBJ2-2,-,-,TRBV15,TGTGCCACCAGCTATACTTCGGGGCCGAACACCGGGGAGCTGTTTTTT,CATSYTSGPNTGELFF
TRBJ2-5,-,-,TRBV11-2,TGTGCCAGCAGCTCCGTCCCCCTGGGGTTGAAGACCCAGTACTTC,CASSSVPLGLKTQYF
TRBJ1-2,-,-,TRBV4-1,TGCGCCAGCAGCCAAGATGCTCAGAGGGGCCTATATGGCTACACCTTC,CASSQDAQRGLYGYTF
TRBJ2-3,-,TRBD2,TRBV5-8,TGTGCCAGCAGCCGAGGGACTAGCGGGGGGAGGAATACGCAGTATTTT,CASSRGTSGGRNTQYF
TRBJ2-2,once,-,TRBV23-1,TGCGCCAGCAGTCAATGTATTGGGGAGAACACCGGGGAGCTGTTTTTT,CASSQCIGENTGELFF
TRBJ2-1,-,-,TRBV11-2,TGTGCCAGCAGCCTAGGTGGGGGGCGAGGGAATGAGCAGTTCTTC,CASSLGGGRGNEQFF
TRBJ1-3,-,-,TRBV9,TGTGCCAGCAGCGTAGGGGTAACGGCCTCTGGAAACACCATATATTTT,CASSVGVTASGNTIYF
TRBJ1-5,once,-,TRBV6-5,TGTGCCAGCAGTTCTGGGCGGCCCCAGCATTTT,CASSSGRPQHF
TRBJ2-7,-,-,TRBV6-1,TGTGCCAGCAGTGAACCAGGTAGGGTAAGGTTCGCCTACGAGCAGTACTTC,CASSEPGRVRFAYEQYF
TRBJ1-3,few,TRBD1,TRBV4-1,TGCGCCAGCAGCCAGACAGGGGGCCCATACTCTGGAAACACCATATATTTT,CASSQTGGPYSGNTIYF
TRBJ1-6,-,-,TRBV27,TGTGCCAGCAGTTTCCAGTTGACTCCCAATTCACCCCTCCACTTT,CASSFQLTPNSPLHF
TRBJ2-1,few,-,TRBV5-1,TGCGCCAGCAGCACGGGGGGCATACCTTACAATGAGCAGTTCTTC,CASSTGGIPYNEQFF
TRBJ1-2,-,TRBD1,TRBV2,TGTGCCAGCAGTGCCGACAGGGCTAGAAACTATGGCTACACCTTC,CASSADRARNYGYTF